This is a list of T cell receptor beta chains from one sample in a study of blood T cell repertoires in COVID-19. This table comes from immunoSEQ multiplex PCR, and its TCRdb copy is limited to in-frame clones, with some not included. The sample shows 180,000 or so clones, roughly 84% of them seen only once. Sequencing was carried out using PBMCs or T cells enriched from blood (not recorded which). The receptors shown here come from a woman in her sixties or seventies who had recovered from COVID-19. Both conserved end residues are part of each CDR3. Each record gives: J gene, D gene, clone size, V gene, CDR3 protein, CDR3 DNA. The D gene is left open where the match is weak. Expanded clones get a size class; other rows say once, few or many, or leave the size out.

>TRBJ2-2|-|-|TRBV5-8
CASSERGLLVGELFF
TGTGCCAGCAGCGAACGCGGGCTATTAGTCGGGGAGCTGTTTTTT
>TRBJ1-1|-|-|TRBV7-3
CASSLSRAVPHAAQAFF
TGTGCCAGCAGCCTCTCGAGGGCAGTACCGCACGCAGCCCAAGCTTTCTTT
>TRBJ2-7|TRBD1|-|TRBV30
CAWILRDRATEQYF
TGTGCCTGGATCCTGCGGGACAGGGCGACAGAGCAGTACTTC
>TRBJ2-7|TRBD1|once|TRBV5-1
CASSSPRQGRGEQYF
TGCGCCAGCAGCTCCCCACGACAGGGGCGCGGCGAGCAGTACTTC
>TRBJ2-7|-|-|TRBV9
CASSALGGPNYEQYF
TGTGCCAGCAGCGCTCTCGGGGGACCAAACTACGAGCAGTACTTC
>TRBJ2-1|TRBD2|once|TRBV15
CATSRDMASGVSYNEQFF
TGTGCCACCAGCAGAGATATGGCTAGCGGGGTCTCCTACAATGAGCAGTTCTTC
>TRBJ2-7|TRBD2|-|TRBV28
CASSSRLAPTEQYF
TGTGCCAGCAGTTCTCGACTAGCCCCGACCGAGCAGTACTTC
>TRBJ2-5|-|-|TRBV6-5
CASDPGKYQETQYF
TGTGCCAGCGATCCGGGGAAGTACCAAGAGACCCAGTACTTC
>TRBJ1-1|TRBD1|-|TRBV5-5
CASHRGPTEAFF
TGTGCGAGCCACAGGGGGCCCACTGAAGCTTTCTTT
>TRBJ2-7|-|-|TRBV5-4
CASSEGGVVAYEQYF
TGTGCCAGCAGCGAGGGGGGGGTCGTGGCCTACGAGCAGTACTTC
>TRBJ2-2|TRBD2|-|TRBV11-2
CASSLTSGYTGELFF
TGTGCCAGCAGCCTAACTAGCGGTTACACCGGGGAGCTGTTTTTT
>TRBJ2-5|TRBD1|-|TRBV7-9
CASSLQGANGETQYF
TGTGCCAGCAGCTTACAGGGGGCGAATGGGGAGACCCAGTACTTC
>TRBJ1-3|-|-|TRBV30
CAFEGRSSGNTIYF
TGTGCCTTTGAAGGGAGGAGCTCTGGAAACACCATATATTTT
>TRBJ2-5|-|-|TRBV5-1
CASSRSGLPQETQYF
TGCGCCAGCAGCCGATCGGGACTTCCACAAGAGACCCAGTACTTC
>TRBJ2-3|TRBD2|-|TRBV30
CAWSTLAGADTQYF
TGTGCCTGGAGTACGCTAGCGGGGGCAGATACGCAGTATTTT
>TRBJ1-6|-|-|TRBV6-2/TRBV6-3
CASSSNLSPLHF
TGTGCCAGCAGTTCTAACCTATCACCCCTCCACTTT
>TRBJ2-2|TRBD2|-|TRBV10-3
CATGTSGNTGELFF
TGTGCCACCGGGACTAGCGGGAACACCGGGGAGCTGTTTTTT
>TRBJ2-2|-|-|TRBV10-1
CASSGSVTGELFF
TGCGCCAGCAGTGGTAGTGTCACCGGGGAGCTGTTTTTT
>TRBJ2-7|TRBD2|once|TRBV7-6
CASSLGPGTSGSYEQYF
TGTGCCAGCAGCCTCGGACCCGGGACTAGCGGGAGCTACGAGCAGTACTTC
>TRBJ2-4|TRBD2|-|TRBV15
CATSRDLGTTSGRAINIQYF
TGTGCCACCAGCAGAGATCTGGGTACGACTAGCGGGAGGGCCATCAACATTCAGTACTTC
>TRBJ2-7|TRBD2|once|TRBV6-1
CASSEGLAGDSYEQYF
TGTGCCAGCAGTGAGGGACTAGCGGGGGACTCCTACGAGCAGTACTTC
>TRBJ1-2|-|-|TRBV5-6
CASSQTGTYGYTF
TGTGCCAGCAGCCAAACAGGCACCTATGGCTACACCTTC
>TRBJ1-3|-|few|TRBV7-8
CASSLLQGSSGNTIYF
TGTGCCAGCAGCTTACTCCAGGGCAGCTCTGGAAACACCATATATTTT
>TRBJ2-1|TRBD2|-|TRBV18
CASSPRTSKYNEQFF
TGTGCCAGCTCACCGAGGACTAGCAAGTACAATGAGCAGTTCTTC
>TRBJ1-5|-|-|TRBV6-5
CASSTSLSNQPQHF
TGTGCCAGCAGTACGAGCCTTAGCAATCAGCCCCAGCATTTT
>TRBJ2-3|-|-|TRBV15
CATSRDPGENTDTQYF
TGTGCCACCAGCAGAGACCCAGGGGAGAACACAGATACGCAGTATTTT
>TRBJ2-5|-|-|TRBV12-3/TRBV12-4
CASSYSTPETQYF
TGTGCCAGCAGTTACAGTACCCCAGAGACCCAGTACTTC
>TRBJ2-3|TRBD1|-|TRBV6-5
CASTQPGQGADTQYF
TGTGCCAGCACCCAACCGGGACAGGGTGCAGATACGCAGTATTTT
>TRBJ2-1|-|-|TRBV5-1
CASSPEGRSREQFF
TGCGCCAGCAGCCCGGAGGGCAGGTCGCGGGAGCAGTTCTTC
>TRBJ1-4|TRBD1|-|TRBV7-2
CASSSTDRGFFNEKLFF
TGTGCCAGCAGCTCCACCGACAGGGGGTTCTTTAATGAAAAACTGTTTTTT
>TRBJ2-1|TRBD2|once|TRBV11-2
CASSFLADAYNEQFF
TGTGCCAGCAGCTTCCTAGCGGACGCTTACAATGAGCAGTTCTTC
>TRBJ2-3|TRBD2|-|TRBV7-3
CASSSLGTSGGATDTQYF
TGTGCCAGCAGCTCGCTTGGGACTAGCGGGGGGGCGACAGATACGCAGTATTTT
>TRBJ1-5|-|-|TRBV3-1/TRBV3-2
CASSQGLSQPQHF
TGTGCCAGCAGCCAGGGGCTAAGTCAGCCCCAGCATTTT
>TRBJ2-3|-|-|TRBV2
CASRVQHSTDTQYF
TGTGCCAGCAGGGTACAGCATAGCACAGATACGCAGTATTTT